This TCR beta chain is drawn from a study of shared clonotypes between healthy human individuals. Only in-frame clones appear in the TCRdb table, and some are missing; sequencing was by immunoSEQ multiplex PCR. The table includes over a million clones, approximately 98.5% detected once. The CDR3 runs 16 residues. Germline assignment: CDR1 SGHDT and CDR2 YYEEEE. The J segment lost 0 bases and the V segment lost 1 base, leaving 3 bases of the junction unmatched. This TCR derives from a man aged 25 to 40 in good health. V is TRBV5-6 and J is TRBJ1-4, with TRBD1 matching over 7 bases. The sequenced sample was naive CD4+ T cells sorted from blood. Subset in this sample: CD45RA+ positively selected. CDR3 bases: TGTGCCAGCAGCTTGATCCAGGGGGCAACTAATGAAAAACTGTTTTTT. Its translation is CASSLIQGATNEKLFF.